This T cell receptor (beta chain) was observed in a study of a mutant IDH1 vaccine in newly diagnosed glioma. Study overall: Radiotherapy alone preceded vaccination by 4-6 weeks; alternatively, vaccination started with temozolomide cycles. The treated population exhibited a male proportion of approximately 62%, a female proportion of 37.5%, and a mean age of roughly 39 years. Study-level points and caveats: Among patients, around 93% showed immune responses induced by the vaccine.

Time point: week 5, during vaccination. Vaccination used 300 ug of mutant IDH1 20-mer peptide per dose, with topical imiquimod. There were new WHO grade 3 or 4 astrocytomas in the donors, and these were IDH1-mutant and ATRX-lost. As regards this clone: Its matching antigen is unknown.

Here immunoSEQ multiplex PCR was the method, and the copy in TCRdb shows in-frame clones only, minus some. This sample has approximately 61,000 clones, with about 88% found just once. This CDR3 contains 16 residues. After removal of 3 bases from V and 7 bases from J, the junction contained 13 bases not matched to a gene. Germline V gene sequence: CDR1 KGHSH, CDR2 LQKENI. The sample in question was PBMCs, obtained from a glioma patient whose treatment included an IDH1 peptide vaccine. This TCR was sampled from a woman aged 50 to 65 with glioma. The V call is TRBV18, the J call TRBJ1-2; 8 nucleotides agree with TRBD1. CDR3 region: CASSPRPSDRGGGYTF. The CDR3 DNA sequence: TGTGCCAGCTCACCTCGACCGAGCGACAGGGGCGGTGGCTACACCTTC.